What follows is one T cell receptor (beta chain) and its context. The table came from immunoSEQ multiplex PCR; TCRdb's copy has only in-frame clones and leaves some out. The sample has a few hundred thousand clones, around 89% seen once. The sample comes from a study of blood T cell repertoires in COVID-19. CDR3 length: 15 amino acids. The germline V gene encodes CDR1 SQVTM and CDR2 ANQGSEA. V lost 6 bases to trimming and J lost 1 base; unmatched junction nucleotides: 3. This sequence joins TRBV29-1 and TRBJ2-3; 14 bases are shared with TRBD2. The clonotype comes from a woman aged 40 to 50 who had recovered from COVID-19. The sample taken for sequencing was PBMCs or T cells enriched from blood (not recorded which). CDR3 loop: CSVGTSGSGTDTQYF. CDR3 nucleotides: TGCAGCGTCGGGACTAGCGGGAGTGGCACAGATACGCAGTATTTT.